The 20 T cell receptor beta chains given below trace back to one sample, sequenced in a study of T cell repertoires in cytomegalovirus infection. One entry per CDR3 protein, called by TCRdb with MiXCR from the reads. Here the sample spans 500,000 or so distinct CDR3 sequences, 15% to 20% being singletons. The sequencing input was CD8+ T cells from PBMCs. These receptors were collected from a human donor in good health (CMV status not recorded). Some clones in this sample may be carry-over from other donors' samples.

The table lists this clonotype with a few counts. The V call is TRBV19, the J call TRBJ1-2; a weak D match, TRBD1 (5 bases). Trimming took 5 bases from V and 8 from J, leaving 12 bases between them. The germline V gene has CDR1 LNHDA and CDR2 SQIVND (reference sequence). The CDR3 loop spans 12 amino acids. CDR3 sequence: CASSPQGFGYTF. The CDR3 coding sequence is TGTGCCAGTAGTCCCCAGGGTTTCGGCTACACCTTC.

CDR3 nucleotides: TGCAGTGCTAGGGTTTATACTAGCACAGATACGCAGTATTTT. Translating it yields CSARVYTSTDTQYF. The chain combines TRBV20-1 with TRBJ2-3; D remains ambiguous. This CDR3 has 14 residues. V shed 3 bases and J shed 0 bases, with 10 bases lying between them. Per the germline V gene, CDR1 is DFQATT and CDR2 is SNEGSKA (reference sequence).

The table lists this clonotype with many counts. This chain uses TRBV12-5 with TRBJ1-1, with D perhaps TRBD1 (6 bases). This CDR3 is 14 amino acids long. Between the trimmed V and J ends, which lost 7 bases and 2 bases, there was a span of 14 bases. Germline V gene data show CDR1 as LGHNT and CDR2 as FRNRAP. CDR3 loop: CASAPAGTNTEAFF. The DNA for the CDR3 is TGTGCTAGTGCCCCGGCAGGGACAAACACTGAAGCTTTCTTT.

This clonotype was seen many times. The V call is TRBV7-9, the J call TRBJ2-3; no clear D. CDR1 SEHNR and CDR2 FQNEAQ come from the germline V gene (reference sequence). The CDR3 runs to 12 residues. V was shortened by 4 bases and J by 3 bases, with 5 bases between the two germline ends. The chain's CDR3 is CASSYLTDTQYF. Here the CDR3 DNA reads TGTGCCAGCAGCTACCTTACAGATACGCAGTATTTT. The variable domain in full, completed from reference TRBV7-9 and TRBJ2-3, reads DTGVSQNPRHKITKRGQNVTFRCDPISEHNRLYWYRQTLGQGPEFLTYFQNEAQLEKSRLLSDRFSAERPKGSFSTLEIQRTEQGDSAMYLCASSYLTDTQYFGPGTRLTVL.

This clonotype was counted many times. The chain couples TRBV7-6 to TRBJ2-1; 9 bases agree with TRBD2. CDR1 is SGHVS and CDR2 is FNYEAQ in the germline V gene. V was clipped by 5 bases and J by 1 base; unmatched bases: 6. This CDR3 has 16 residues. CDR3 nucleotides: TGTGCCAGCAGCGTACGACTAGCGGCTTCCTACAATGAGCAGTTCTTC. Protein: CASSVRLAASYNEQFF.

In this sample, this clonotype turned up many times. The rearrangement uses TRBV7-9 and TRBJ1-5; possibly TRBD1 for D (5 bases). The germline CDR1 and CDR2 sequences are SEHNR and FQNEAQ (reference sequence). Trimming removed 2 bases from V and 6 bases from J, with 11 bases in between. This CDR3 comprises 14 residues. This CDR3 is CASSLPGLSQPQHF. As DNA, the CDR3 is TGTGCCAGCAGCTTACCAGGGTTGAGTCAGCCCCAGCATTTT.

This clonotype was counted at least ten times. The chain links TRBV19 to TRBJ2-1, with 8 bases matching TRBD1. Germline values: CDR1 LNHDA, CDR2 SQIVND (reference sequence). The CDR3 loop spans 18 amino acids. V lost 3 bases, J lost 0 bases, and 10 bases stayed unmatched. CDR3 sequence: CASSIVIRTGSSYNEQFF. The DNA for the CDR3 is TGTGCCAGTAGTATCGTTATAAGGACAGGGAGCTCCTACAATGAGCAGTTCTTC.

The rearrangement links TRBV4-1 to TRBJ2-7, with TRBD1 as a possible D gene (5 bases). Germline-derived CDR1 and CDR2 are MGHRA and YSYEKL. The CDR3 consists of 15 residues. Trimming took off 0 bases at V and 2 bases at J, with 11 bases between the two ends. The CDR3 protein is CASSQDSETAYEQYF. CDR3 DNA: TGCGCCAGCAGCCAAGATTCCGAGACAGCCTACGAGCAGTACTTC.

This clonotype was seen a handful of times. CDR3 loop: CSATTSGQETQYF. DNA of the CDR3: TGCAGTGCAACGACTAGCGGGCAAGAGACCCAGTACTTC. V is TRBV20-1 and J is TRBJ2-5; TRBD2 agrees at 10 bases. Trimming at V came to 6 bases and at J to 2 bases, leaving 3 bases not matched to a gene. CDR1 and CDR2 from the germline V gene are DFQATT and SNEGSKA (reference sequence). This CDR3 comprises 13 residues.

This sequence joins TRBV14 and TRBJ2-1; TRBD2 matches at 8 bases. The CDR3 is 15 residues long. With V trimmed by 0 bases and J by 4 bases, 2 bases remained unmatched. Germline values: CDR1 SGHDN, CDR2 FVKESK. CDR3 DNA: TGTGCCAGCAGCCAAGAACTAGCGGCTTACAATGAGCAGTTCTTC. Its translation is CASSQELAAYNEQFF.

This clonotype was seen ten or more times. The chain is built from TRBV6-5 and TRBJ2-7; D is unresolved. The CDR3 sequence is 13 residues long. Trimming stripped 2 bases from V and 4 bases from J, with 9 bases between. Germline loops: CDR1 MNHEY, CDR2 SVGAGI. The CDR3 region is CASSYNMDYEQYF. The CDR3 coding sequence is TGTGCCAGCAGTTACAATATGGATTACGAGCAGTACTTC.

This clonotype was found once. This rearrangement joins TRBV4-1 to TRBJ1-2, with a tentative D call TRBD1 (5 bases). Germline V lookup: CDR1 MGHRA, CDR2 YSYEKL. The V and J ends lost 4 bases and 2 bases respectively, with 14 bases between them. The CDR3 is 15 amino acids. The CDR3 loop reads CASSPQGDRNYGYTF. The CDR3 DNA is TGCGCCAGCAGCCCTCAAGGGGACCGGAACTATGGCTACACCTTC.

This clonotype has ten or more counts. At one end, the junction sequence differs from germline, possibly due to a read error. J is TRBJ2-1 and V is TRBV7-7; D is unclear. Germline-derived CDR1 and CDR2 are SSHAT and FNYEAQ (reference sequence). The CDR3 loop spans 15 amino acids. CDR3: CASSLKPVSYNEQFF. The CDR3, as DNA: TGTGCTAGCAGCTTAAAACCCGTCTCCTACAATGAGCAGTTCTTC. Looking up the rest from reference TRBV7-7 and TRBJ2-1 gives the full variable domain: GAGVSQSPRYKVTKRGQDVTLRCDPISSHATLYWYQQALGQGPEFLTYFNYEAQPDKSGLPSDRFSAERPEGSISTLTIQRTEQRDSAMYRCASSLKPVSYNEQFFGPGTRLTVL.

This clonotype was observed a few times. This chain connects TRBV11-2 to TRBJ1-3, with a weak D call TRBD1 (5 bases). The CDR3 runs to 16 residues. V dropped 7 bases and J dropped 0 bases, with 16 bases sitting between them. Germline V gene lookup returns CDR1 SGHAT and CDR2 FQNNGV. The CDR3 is CASIGQGLFSGNTIYF. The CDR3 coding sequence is TGTGCCAGCATAGGGCAGGGACTTTTCTCTGGAAACACCATATATTTT. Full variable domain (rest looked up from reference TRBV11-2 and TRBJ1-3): EAGVAQSPRYKIIEKRQSVAFWCNPISGHATLYWYQQILGQGPKLLIQFQNNGVVDDSQLPKDRFSAERLKGVDSTLKIQPAKLEDSAVYLCASIGQGLFSGNTIYFGEGSWLTVV.

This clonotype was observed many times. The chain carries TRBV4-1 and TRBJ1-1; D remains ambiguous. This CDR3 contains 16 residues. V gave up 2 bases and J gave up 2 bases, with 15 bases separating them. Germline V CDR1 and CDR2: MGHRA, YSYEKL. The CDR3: CASSQPYGALNTEAFF. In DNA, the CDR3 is TGCGCCAGCAGCCAACCCTACGGAGCCCTAAACACTGAAGCTTTCTTT.

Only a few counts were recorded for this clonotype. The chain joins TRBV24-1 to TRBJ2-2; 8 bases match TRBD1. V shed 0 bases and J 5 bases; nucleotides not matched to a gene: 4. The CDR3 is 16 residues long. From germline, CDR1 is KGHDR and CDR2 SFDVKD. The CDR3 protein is CATSDLGQGGTGELFF. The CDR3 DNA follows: TGTGCCACCAGTGATTTGGGACAGGGAGGAACCGGGGAGCTGTTTTTT.

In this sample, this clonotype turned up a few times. CDR3 nucleotides: TGTGCCAGTAGTATATGGAATCGGGGGACAGCCAAAGAGCAGTACTTC. As protein: CASSIWNRGTAKEQYF. V gene TRBV19 combines with J gene TRBJ2-7; D possibly corresponds to TRBD1 (7 bases). CDR3 length equals 16 residues. CDR1 and CDR2 from the germline V gene are LNHDA and SQIVND (reference sequence). Deletions cut 2 bases from V and 7 bases from J, with 21 bases between.

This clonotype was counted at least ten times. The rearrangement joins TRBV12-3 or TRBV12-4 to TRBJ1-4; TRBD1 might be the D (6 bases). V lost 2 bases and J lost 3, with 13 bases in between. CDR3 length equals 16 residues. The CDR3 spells CASSLRGHPPNEKLFF. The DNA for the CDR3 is TGTGCCAGCAGTTTAAGGGGACACCCCCCTAATGAAAAACTGTTTTTT.

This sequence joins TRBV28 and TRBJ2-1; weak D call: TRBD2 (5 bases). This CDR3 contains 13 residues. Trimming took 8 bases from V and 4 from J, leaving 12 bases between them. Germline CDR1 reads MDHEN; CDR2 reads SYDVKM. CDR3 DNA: TGTGCCAGCCTGCAGCGGAGATACAATGAGCAGTTCTTC. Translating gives CASLQRRYNEQFF.

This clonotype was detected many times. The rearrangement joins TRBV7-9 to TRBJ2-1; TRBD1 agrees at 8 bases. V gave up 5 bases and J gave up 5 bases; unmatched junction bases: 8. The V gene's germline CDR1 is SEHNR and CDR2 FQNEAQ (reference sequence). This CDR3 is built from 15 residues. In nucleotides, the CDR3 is TGTGCCAGCAGCACACGACAGGGGATCAACAATGAGCAGTTCTTC. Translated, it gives CASSTRQGINNEQFF.